The 29 T cell receptor beta chains presented below share a single source sample, sequenced in a study of blood T cell repertoires in COVID-19. Produced via immunoSEQ multiplex PCR; TCRdb's table is partial and in-frame only. The sample lists around 250,000 clones, around 90% seen once, with approximately 2.3% in the top ten. Material: peripheral blood. These TCRs come from a woman in her sixties or seventies with COVID-19, enrolled during active disease.

The V call is TRBV7-9, the J call TRBJ2-1, with D possibly matching TRBD2 (6 bases). CDR1 is SEHNR, CDR2 FQNEAQ, per germline (reference sequence). The CDR3 covers 16 residues. V was clipped by 1 base and J by 0 bases, with 10 bases between them. CDR3 sequence reads: CASSLGRGYSYNEQFF. As DNA, the CDR3 is TGTGCCAGCAGCTTAGGGCGGGGCTACTCCTACAATGAGCAGTTCTTC.

J is TRBJ2-7 and V is TRBV9; TRBD1 aligns across 9 bases. From germline, CDR1 is SGDLS and CDR2 YYNGEE. The ends lost 0 bases at V and 3 bases at J; junction bases unmatched: 7. The CDR3 totals 16 residues. The CDR3 DNA sequence: TGTGCCAGCAGCGTAGGAGGTGGACAGGGGTTCTACGAGCAGTACTTC. Protein sequence: CASSVGGGQGFYEQYF.

The rearrangement uses TRBV10-3 and TRBJ1-1; possibly TRBD1 for D (6 bases). Germline V gene sequence: CDR1 ENHRY, CDR2 SYGVKD. Trimming took off 7 bases at V and 8 bases at J, with 14 bases between the two ends. The CDR3 has 12 amino acids. In nucleotides, the CDR3 is TGTGCCATCAAAGAGGGGGACAAGGAAGCTTTCTTT. Translated, it gives CAIKEGDKEAFF.

The gene calls are TRBV27 and TRBJ1-2; TRBD1 might be the D (5 bases). Germline V CDR1 and CDR2: MNHEY, SMNVEV (reference sequence). The CDR3 has 15 amino acids. Between the trimmed V and J ends, which lost 6 bases and 8 bases, there was a span of 22 bases. Written as DNA, the CDR3 is TGTGCCAGCAGGTCACACTCAAGCAGGGTTGGCGGCTACACCTTC. Its translation is CASRSHSSRVGGYTF.

The chain couples TRBV9 to TRBJ2-3; 12 bases match TRBD2. The CDR3 loop spans 16 amino acids. Germline CDR1 reads SGDLS; CDR2 reads YYNGEE. The junction had 4 bases not matched to a gene; V was cut back by 4 bases and J by 1 base. The CDR3 coding sequence is TGTGCCAGCAGCCCCCGGACTAGCGGGGGCACAGATACGCAGTATTTT. This gives the protein CASSPRTSGGTDTQYF.

The V and J genes are TRBV6-6 and TRBJ2-1; 8 bases are a match to TRBD1. The germline V gene encodes CDR1 MNHNY and CDR2 SVGAGI (reference sequence). The CDR3 consists of 14 residues. With V trimmed by 7 bases and J by 12 bases, 14 bases remained unmatched. The CDR3 region has the DNA TGTGCCAGCAACCAGGACAGGGAGAGCGCAGGGCAGTTCTTC. Its translation: CASNQDRESAGQFF.

This chain uses TRBV2 with TRBJ1-3; TRBD1 might be the D (5 bases). This CDR3 has 16 residues. Trimming took 6 bases from V and 0 from J, leaving 15 bases between them. Germline CDR1 SNHLY, CDR2 FYNNEI. CDR3 nucleotide sequence: TGTGCCAGCAGCTCCCTACAGGATCCCTCTGGAAACACCATATATTTT. It encodes CASSSLQDPSGNTIYF.

V is TRBV7-2 and J is TRBJ1-6; 8 nucleotides line up with TRBD1. The junction had 11 bases not matched to a gene; V was cut back by 6 bases and J by 7 bases. The CDR3 is 16 residues long. Germline V gene sequence: CDR1 SGHTA, CDR2 FQGNSA. The CDR3 nucleotides are TGTGCCAGCAGTATAATCCCGGGACAGGAAAATTCACCCCTCCACTTT. Translation gives CASSIIPGQENSPLHF.

The chain is built from TRBV19 and TRBJ1-5; tentatively, D is TRBD1 (6 bases). In germline, CDR1 is LNHDA, CDR2 SQIVND (reference sequence). V gave up 6 bases and J gave up 3 bases, with 15 bases separating them. The CDR3 totals 15 residues. Here the CDR3 reads CASRPDRLVNQPQHF. In DNA form, the CDR3 reads TGTGCCAGTAGACCAGACAGGCTGGTCAATCAGCCCCAGCATTTT.

This chain links TRBV4-1 with TRBJ1-5, with 9 bases that match TRBD1. The CDR3 spans 15 residues. The germline V gene has CDR1 MGHRA and CDR2 YSYEKL. V dropped 4 bases and J dropped 4; count of bases not matched to a gene: 5. In nucleotides, the CDR3 is TGCGCCAGCAGCCGAGGGACAGGGCCTAATCAGCCCCAGCATTTT. Encoded protein: CASSRGTGPNQPQHF.

V gene TRBV18 combines with J gene TRBJ2-7; the match to TRBD2 covers 7 bases. After removal of 4 bases from V and 6 bases from J, the junction contained 6 bases not matched to a gene. Germline lookup yields CDR1 KGHSH and CDR2 LQKENI. CDR3 length: 13 amino acids. CDR3 residues: CASSLRGEGEQYF. In nucleotides, the CDR3 is TGTGCCAGCTCACTGCGTGGGGAGGGCGAGCAGTACTTC.

V gene TRBV6-5 combines with J gene TRBJ1-1; D gene unclear. The CDR3 length is 12 residues. V lost 9 bases to trimming and J lost 0 bases, with 8 bases between them. Germline loops: CDR1 MNHEY, CDR2 SVGAGI. Written as DNA, the CDR3 is TGTGCCAGTTCGACACTGAACACTGAAGCTTTCTTT. This sequence encodes CASSTLNTEAFF.

The chain uses TRBV6-5 and TRBJ1-5, with D perhaps matching TRBD1 (5 bases). The CDR3 is made up of 13 amino acids. The V end lost 6 bases, the J end lost 4 bases, and 10 bases lay between the germline ends. The germline gives CDR1 MNHEY, CDR2 SVGAGI. The CDR3 is CASRPRQNQPQHF. The CDR3 DNA is TGTGCCAGCAGGCCCCGACAGAATCAGCCCCAGCATTTT.

This chain connects TRBV6-6 to TRBJ1-1; D is perhaps TRBD1 (5 bases). Germline lookup yields CDR1 MNHNY and CDR2 SVGAGI (reference sequence). The CDR3 loop spans 13 amino acids. V was trimmed by 5 bases and J by 7 bases, leaving 14 bases between them. CDR3 protein: CASSQGDFSEAFF. The DNA of the CDR3 is TGTGCCAGCAGTCAAGGGGACTTCAGTGAAGCTTTCTTT.

This chain connects TRBV6-5 to TRBJ1-4; the D gene is possibly TRBD1 (5 bases). This CDR3 region has 14 residues. Trimming took 6 bases from V and 0 from J, leaving 8 bases between them. The germline V gene has CDR1 MNHEY and CDR2 SVGAGI. CDR3 DNA: TGTGCCAGCAGCCCGGGGGCAACTAATGAAAAACTGTTTTTT. Translation: CASSPGATNEKLFF.

The rearrangement joins TRBV4-3 to TRBJ2-7, with a tentative D call TRBD1 (6 bases). Germline V gene lookup returns CDR1 LGHNA and CDR2 YSLEER. The CDR3 spans 15 residues. Deletions cut 3 bases from V and 8 bases from J, with 20 bases between. For the CDR3, the DNA is TGCGCCAGCAGCCAGGAGACAGGTTCTTCAGCGAAGCAGTACTTC. This sequence encodes CASSQETGSSAKQYF.

CDR3 in DNA: TGTGCCAGCAGCGACAAACAGGGGATCGTCACTGAAGCTTTCTTT. Translated, it gives CASSDKQGIVTEAFF. V usage is TRBV9 and J usage is TRBJ1-1; 7 bases are a match to TRBD1. The germline V gene has CDR1 SGDLS and CDR2 YYNGEE. After removal of 3 bases from V and 4 bases from J, the junction contained 9 bases not matched to a gene. CDR3 length: 15 amino acids.

V and J are TRBV30 and TRBJ1-4; no reliable D call. V dropped 5 bases and J dropped 11 bases, with 12 bases sitting between them. The CDR3 consists of 11 residues. Germline V gene sequence: CDR1 GTSNPN, CDR2 SVGIG (reference sequence). CDR3 region: CAWVQQPKLFF. For the CDR3, the DNA is TGTGCCTGGGTACAGCAACCCAAACTGTTTTTT.

The CDR3 DNA follows: TGTGCCAGCAGCCAACTGGCGGGACCTAACACTGAAGCTTTCTTT. Encoded protein: CASSQLAGPNTEAFF. The rearrangement uses TRBV3-1 (or the pseudogene TRBV3-2) and TRBJ1-1; D is possibly TRBD1 (5 bases). V was clipped by 2 bases and J by 2 bases, with 12 bases between them. The CDR3 covers 15 residues. Germline V gene lookup returns CDR1 LGHDT and CDR2 YNNKEL (reference sequence).

The chain carries TRBV19 and TRBJ2-7; 7 nucleotides match TRBD2. V was pared by 6 bases and J by 3 bases, with 8 bases of the junction left unmatched. The CDR3 length is 14 residues. Germline values: CDR1 LNHDA, CDR2 SQIVND (reference sequence). The CDR3 loop is CASSRGGGNYEQYF. CDR3 DNA sequence: TGTGCCAGTAGCCGTGGGGGAGGGAACTACGAGCAGTACTTC.

About this clone itself: The junction does not match germline at one end; this may be a read error. The chain employs TRBV4-3 and TRBJ2-2; possibly TRBD2 for D (5 bases). This CDR3 region has 14 residues. Looked up from germline, CDR1 is LGHNA and CDR2 is YSLEER. CDR3 loop: CASSQNVSNRGAVF. CDR3 sequence (DNA): TGCGCCAGCAGCCAAAATGTGAGCAACCGGGGAGCTGTTTTT.

The chain is built from TRBV19 and TRBJ2-7, with a weak D call TRBD2 (6 bases). The CDR3 totals 16 residues. V was pared by 1 base and J by 0 bases, with 13 bases between. Germline-derived CDR1 and CDR2 are LNHDA and SQIVND (reference sequence). The DNA for the CDR3 is TGTGCCAGTAGTATAGTCTTCCGGGAGATCTCCTACGAGCAGTACTTC. Translated, it gives CASSIVFREISYEQYF.

The chain links TRBV7-8 to TRBJ1-5, with a tentative D call TRBD1 (6 bases). The CDR3 is 16 residues long. Per the germline V gene, CDR1 is SGHVS and CDR2 is FQNEAQ. Trimming removed 5 bases from V and 2 bases from J, with 16 bases in between. This chain's CDR3 is CASSLEGVGGNQPQHF. The CDR3 coding sequence is TGTGCCAGCAGCCTAGAGGGGGTTGGAGGCAATCAGCCCCAGCATTTT.

This clone appeared a single time. At the DNA level, this CDR3 is encoded by other sequences in the same sample as well. The chain carries TRBV15 and TRBJ1-3; no reliable D call. Germline V gene lookup returns CDR1 LNHNV and CDR2 YYDKDF (reference sequence). Trimming cost V 3 bases and J 1 base, with 7 bases left between them. The CDR3 contains 14 residues. The CDR3 DNA sequence: TGTGCCACCAGCAGGGGAGGGTCTGGAAACACCATATATTTT. Amino acid sequence: CATSRGGSGNTIYF.

This chain links TRBV7-8 with TRBJ1-5, with D perhaps TRBD1 (6 bases). The CDR3 is 15 amino acids. V lost 1 base to trimming and J lost 7 bases, with 14 bases between them. Germline lookup yields CDR1 SGHVS and CDR2 FQNEAQ. The CDR3 DNA sequence: TGTGCCAGCAGCTTAGACAGGGATCGTAGGCAGCCCCAGCATTTT. Translated, it gives CASSLDRDRRQPQHF.

This clone was picked up one time. This chain links TRBV6-5 with TRBJ1-1; tentatively, D is TRBD1 (5 bases). V gave up 7 bases and J gave up 0 bases, with 12 bases separating them. CDR3 size: 14 residues. Germline values: CDR1 MNHEY, CDR2 SVGAGI. The CDR3 spells CASMRRDLNTEAFF. Written as DNA, the CDR3 is TGTGCCAGCATGAGGAGGGACCTGAACACTGAAGCTTTCTTT.

This chain uses TRBV20-1 with TRBJ2-7; no clear D gene. Germline assignment: CDR1 DFQATT and CDR2 SNEGSKA (reference sequence). The CDR3 spans 11 residues. V dropped 4 bases and J dropped 2 bases, with 6 bases sitting between them. The CDR3 nucleotides read TGCAGTGCTACACATGCCTACGAGCAGTACTTC. Amino acids: CSATHAYEQYF.

The chain combines TRBV30 with TRBJ1-4; perhaps TRBD1 as D (6 bases). Trimming left V 5 bases short and J 7 bases short, with 17 bases between. The CDR3 spans 14 residues. Germline assignment: CDR1 GTSNPN and CDR2 SVGIG (reference sequence). The CDR3 spells CAWALQGRGEKLFF. CDR3 bases: TGTGCCTGGGCCTTACAGGGTAGGGGTGAAAAACTGTTTTTT.

This rearrangement joins TRBV9 to TRBJ1-4, with 8 bases matching TRBD1. Per germline, CDR1 SGDLS and CDR2 YYNGEE. This CDR3 has 15 residues. The V gene end was trimmed by 0 bases and the J gene end by 7 bases; junction bases not matched to a gene: 5. CDR3 residues: CASSVGQGASEKLFF. The CDR3 nucleotides read TGTGCCAGCAGCGTAGGCCAGGGGGCGAGTGAAAAACTGTTTTTT.